This TCR beta chain was captured in a study of molecular identifiers for immune sequencing clone quantification. TCRdb called the PCR reads again in MiXCR, with one record for every CDR3 protein. The sample lists 60,000 to 80,000 distinct CDR3 sequences, roughly 20% occurring once. This clonotype appeared many times. The TCR sequence derives from a human donor in good health. Some libraries in this study had Jurkat cell RNA spiked in. Input material: naive CD8+ T cells from blood, with Jurkat cell RNA spiked in. Subset: FACS-sorted CD8+CD4-CCR7+CD45RA+ naive T cells.

The CDR3 sequence: CASSYTGYGQPQHF. The CDR3 bases are TGTGCCAGCAGCTATACAGGTTATGGTCAGCCCCAGCATTTT. The chain couples TRBV27 to TRBJ1-5; TRBD1 might be the D (5 bases). Trimming removed 6 bases at V and 6 bases at J, with 15 bases between. The CDR3 has 14 residues. CDR1 and CDR2 (germline): MNHEY, SMNVEV (reference sequence).